Presented here are 30 T cell receptor beta chains from one specimen sequenced in a study of shared clonotypes between healthy human individuals (dated by TCRdb to the early 2020s). CD8 naive samples consisted of CD45RO-negative cells that were positively selected for CCR7, yielding a CD45RA+CCR7+ population without TemRA cells. Receptor libraries were prepared by the immunoSEQ multiplex PCR assay. TCRdb provides this immuneACCESS table in a form limited to in-frame rearrangements. Some clones are lacking; in checked studies, under half of them reflect an unresolved V gene, and why the rest are absent is not known. Present in this sample are approximately 2,000,000 clones, around 93% of which were seen just once. Jointly, the top ten make up over 1.5% of the sample. The specimen sequenced was naive CD8+ T cells from PBMCs. Interpreted using the paper, the cell subset or site label stands for: CD45RA+CCR7+. Receptors were obtained from a man aged 18 to 30 in good health. Some clones in this sample may be carry-over from other donors' samples.

This chain connects TRBV2 to TRBJ1-6; possibly TRBD1 for D (6 bases). Germline assignment: CDR1 SNHLY and CDR2 FYNNEI. Trimming cost V 10 bases and J 14 bases, with 18 bases left between them. The CDR3 spans 12 residues. The CDR3 sequence is CAIPGGGRALHF. In nucleotides, the CDR3 is TGTGCCATCCCTGGGGGGGGCAGGGCCCTCCACTTT.

V gene TRBV5-1 combines with J gene TRBJ2-5; maybe TRBD2 (6 bases). The CDR3 is 12 residues long. Germline CDR1 is SGHRS and CDR2 is YFSETQ. Trimming removed 4 bases from V and 3 bases from J, with 7 bases in between. In nucleotides, the CDR3 is TGCGCCAGCAGCACGGGAGAAGAGACCCAGTACTTC. Translating gives CASSTGEETQYF.

The J gene is TRBJ2-3, the V gene TRBV7-6, with 10 bases aligning to TRBD2. CDR3 length: 16 residues. Trimming at V came to 1 base and at J to 3 bases, leaving 4 bases not matched to a gene. Germline V gene data show CDR1 as SGHVS and CDR2 as FNYEAQ. This chain's CDR3 is CASSLVPSGRTDTQYF. The CDR3, as DNA: TGTGCCAGCAGCTTAGTGCCTAGCGGGAGAACAGATACGCAGTATTTT. The variable domain in full, completed from reference TRBV7-6 and TRBJ2-3, reads GAGVSQSPRYKVTKRGQDVALRCDPISGHVSLYWYRQALGQGPEFLTYFNYEAQQDKSGLPNDRFSAERPEGSISTLTIQRTEQRDSAMYRCASSLVPSGRTDTQYFGPGTRLTVL.

V usage is TRBV5-8 and J usage is TRBJ1-5, with a possible D match to TRBD1 (6 bases). Trimming stripped 4 bases from V and 0 bases from J, with 23 bases between. Looked up from germline, CDR1 is SGHTS and CDR2 is YDEGEE. This CDR3 spans 19 amino acids. The CDR3 DNA reads TGTGCCAGCAGCCCTAGTCATGAGGGGGAGTCTTATAGCAATCAGCCCCAGCATTTT. Its translation is CASSPSHEGESYSNQPQHF.

DNA of the CDR3: TGTGCCAGCAGGGGGACACGCTTCTACGAGCAGTACTTC. As protein: CASRGTRFYEQYF. The gene calls are TRBV6-5 and TRBJ2-7; TRBD1 might be the D (6 bases). The CDR3 is made up of 13 amino acids. The V and J ends lost 6 bases and 3 bases respectively, with 12 bases between them. Germline-derived CDR1 and CDR2 are MNHEY and SVGAGI.

Turning to this clone: The sample holds other DNA sequences that translate to the same CDR3. The genes are TRBV9 and TRBJ2-7, with D perhaps TRBD2 (5 bases). The CDR3 extends over 14 amino acids. Germline values: CDR1 SGDLS, CDR2 YYNGEE. Trimming took off 4 bases at V and 0 bases at J, with 11 bases between the two ends. The CDR3 sequence: CASSQTGSSYEQYF. The CDR3 nucleotides are TGTGCCAGCAGCCAAACGGGAAGCTCCTACGAGCAGTACTTC.

V and J are TRBV7-6 and TRBJ1-2; maybe TRBD1 (5 bases). The V end lost 4 bases, the J end lost 4 bases, and 13 bases lay between the germline ends. The CDR3 runs 14 residues. Germline V gene sequence: CDR1 SGHVS, CDR2 FNYEAQ. The CDR3 spells CASSSAGPGYGYTF. In DNA, the CDR3 is TGTGCCAGCAGCTCCGCAGGGCCGGGCTATGGCTACACCTTC.

The chain employs TRBV6-5 and TRBJ2-7; 7 bases align to TRBD2. The CDR3 has 16 amino acids. The germline CDR1 and CDR2 sequences are MNHEY and SVGAGI. The V segment lost 2 bases and the J segment 4 bases; nucleotides outside the gene matches: 11. CDR3 loop: CASSYDTGTIQYEQYF. The CDR3 bases are TGTGCCAGCAGTTACGACACCGGGACTATTCAATACGAGCAGTACTTC.

In its sample, this clone was seen once. V usage is TRBV28 and J usage is TRBJ2-7, with 10 bases fitting TRBD1. Looked up from germline, CDR1 is MDHEN and CDR2 is SYDVKM. J gave up 1 base and V 5 bases, and 5 bases lay outside the gene matches. The CDR3 covers 15 residues. CDR3 loop: CASSPLGQGSYEQYF. The CDR3, as DNA: TGTGCCAGCAGTCCCTTGGGACAGGGGTCCTACGAGCAGTACTTC. The entire variable domain, with the rest obtained from reference TRBV28 and TRBJ2-7, is as follows: DVKVTQSSRYLVKRTGEKVFLECVQDMDHENMFWYRQDPGLGLRLIYFSYDVKMKEKGDIPEGYSVSREKKERFSLILESASTNQTSMYLCASSPLGQGSYEQYFGPGTRLTVT.

The gene calls are TRBV2 and TRBJ1-2; 8 bases align to TRBD1. The CDR3 sequence is 15 residues long. The V gene's germline CDR1 is SNHLY and CDR2 FYNNEI. Germline trimming cut 7 bases from V and 3 bases from J; bases unmatched to any gene: 10. CDR3 region: CASTEKGTGHYGYTF. In DNA form, the CDR3 reads TGTGCCAGCACCGAAAAAGGGACAGGCCACTATGGCTACACCTTC.

The chain joins TRBV21-1 to TRBJ2-1; the table's D call, TRBD2, has no DNA check behind it. TRBV21-1 is classified as a pseudogene. The CDR3 length is 16 residues. CDR3 DNA sequence: TGTGCCAGCAGCAAAAGGGGGGCGGGACTAGTAAATGAGCAGTTCTTC. It yields the protein CASSKRGAGLVNEQFF.

The CDR3 nucleotides are TGTGCCAGCAGCCTCCAGGGGGTCAATGAGCAGTTCTTC. Translating it yields CASSLQGVNEQFF. This rearrangement joins TRBV27 to TRBJ2-1, with 7 bases fitting TRBD1. CDR1 is MNHEY and CDR2 is SMNVEV in the germline V gene (reference sequence). J gave up 6 bases and V 6 bases, and 5 bases lay outside the gene matches. This CDR3 contains 13 residues.

This rearrangement joins TRBV7-9 to TRBJ1-2, with D uncertain. V dropped 6 bases and J dropped 7 bases, with 18 bases sitting between them. CDR1 and CDR2 (germline): SEHNR, FQNEAQ (reference sequence). The CDR3 is 14 residues long. The CDR3 DNA is TGTGCCAGCAGTCCCCAAGACATGCCCGGTGGCTACACCTTC. Its translation: CASSPQDMPGGYTF.

This chain joins TRBV7-2 and TRBJ2-1; TRBD1 is a possible D gene (5 bases). Trimming removed 1 base at V and 10 bases at J, with 20 bases between. Germline-derived CDR1 and CDR2 are SGHTA and FQGNSA. The CDR3 loop spans 16 amino acids. The CDR3, as DNA: TGTGCCAGCAGCTTAGGGGGCAGGGCCCCACTAAACGAGCAGTTCTTC. Translation gives CASSLGGRAPLNEQFF. The variable domain in full, with the rest retrieved from reference TRBV7-2 and TRBJ2-1, is GAGVSQSPSNKVTEKGKDVELRCDPISGHTALYWYRQSLGQGLEFLIYFQGNSAPDKSGLPSDRFSAERTGGSVSTLTIQRTQQEDSAVYLCASSLGGRAPLNEQFFGPGTRLTVL.

The rearrangement uses TRBV4-2 and TRBJ2-1, with 9 bases matching TRBD2. This CDR3 contains 18 residues. Trimming took 1 base from V and 9 from J; bases not matched to a gene: 16. Germline loops: CDR1 LGHNA, CDR2 YNFKEQ. DNA for the CDR3: TGTGCCAGCAGCCAAGCCTCGATAGCGGGAGATCTCTTTCGTGAGCAGTTCTTC. The encoded protein is CASSQASIAGDLFREQFF.

This sequence joins TRBV27 and TRBJ2-2; 9 bases match TRBD2. J lost 7 bases, V lost 5 bases, and 23 bases had no gene match. Looked up from germline, CDR1 is MNHEY and CDR2 is SMNVEV (reference sequence). The CDR3 has 20 amino acids. The CDR3 sequence: CASSPIRNLLAGRKIGELFF. The CDR3 bases are TGTGCCAGCAGTCCGATCCGCAACCTCCTAGCGGGAAGGAAGATCGGGGAGCTGTTTTTT.

CDR3 coding DNA: TGTGCCAGCAGCTCAAGGGGGGTGCGCGAGCAGTACTTC. Translating gives CASSSRGVREQYF. The chain recombines TRBV5-6 with TRBJ2-7; D tentatively fits TRBD1 or TRBD2 (6 bases each). The germline V and J ends were trimmed by 3 bases and 6 bases, with 13 bases remaining between them. Germline-derived CDR1 and CDR2 are SGHDT and YYEEEE. The CDR3 is 13 residues long.

J is TRBJ2-2 and V is TRBV27; D is possibly TRBD2 (7 bases). This CDR3 has 17 residues. V was cut by 6 bases and J by 4 bases, with 21 bases left in between. CDR1 is MNHEY, CDR2 SMNVEV, per germline (reference sequence). In DNA, the CDR3 is TGTGCCAGCAGCCCTATAGGGGGGAGGGCCCCCACCGGGGAGCTGTTTTTT. It translates to CASSPIGGRAPTGELFF.

J is TRBJ2-3 and V is TRBV13; 7 nucleotides match TRBD1. V gave up 1 base and J gave up 1 base; unmatched junction bases: 8. Germline V gene sequence: CDR1 PRHDT, CDR2 FYEKMQ (reference sequence). This CDR3 contains 17 residues. Written as DNA, the CDR3 is TGTGCCAGCAGCTTAGCCCACAGGGGTACCGGCACAGATACGCAGTATTTT. Protein sequence: CASSLAHRGTGTDTQYF.

V gene TRBV6-1 combines with J gene TRBJ1-1, with D unresolved. V was pared by 10 bases and J by 0 bases, with 18 bases between. CDR3 size: 15 residues. CDR1 and CDR2 from the germline V gene are MNHNS and SASEGT. CDR3 sequence reads: CATGVGRRMNTEAFF. The CDR3 DNA reads TGTGCCACAGGCGTGGGCAGACGCATGAACACTGAAGCTTTCTTT.

V and J are TRBV9 and TRBJ2-1, with a tentative D call TRBD2 (6 bases). Germline CDR1 and CDR2: SGDLS and YYNGEE. Between the trimmed V and J ends, which lost 3 bases and 5 bases, there was a span of 15 bases. The CDR3 runs 15 residues. CDR3 protein: CASSAGGGAHNEQFF. In nucleotides, the CDR3 is TGTGCCAGCAGCGCGGGTGGCGGGGCTCACAATGAGCAGTTCTTC.

The genes are TRBV19 and TRBJ2-5, with 7 bases that match TRBD2. Germline V CDR1 and CDR2: LNHDA, SQIVND (reference sequence). The CDR3 is 15 residues long. V shed 5 bases, J shed 1 base, and the junction held 7 bases outside the gene matches. The chain's CDR3 is CASSGPSGVQETQYF. The CDR3 nucleotides are TGTGCCAGTAGTGGGCCTAGCGGTGTCCAAGAGACCCAGTACTTC.

This chain joins TRBV7-6 and TRBJ2-7, with no clear D. The V gene's germline CDR1 is SGHVS and CDR2 FNYEAQ. V lost 4 bases and J lost 4, with 11 bases in between. The length of the CDR3 is 13 residues. CDR3 nucleotides: TGTGCCAGCAGCTCGGGTCGGGTGTACGAGCAGTACTTC. Its translation: CASSSGRVYEQYF.

This chain links TRBV5-1 with TRBJ1-1, with D possibly matching TRBD1 (6 bases). CDR3 length: 13 residues. V was shortened by 6 bases and J by 7 bases, with 16 bases between the two germline ends. Germline CDR1 SGHRS, CDR2 YFSETQ. The CDR3 DNA sequence: TGCGCCAGCACCCTGGGGGGGGCTGGTGAAGCTTTCTTT. Protein sequence: CASTLGGAGEAFF.

J is TRBJ1-4 and V is TRBV6-6; D is ambiguous. CDR1 is MNHNY, CDR2 SVGAGI, per germline (reference sequence). Trimming shortened V by 4 bases and J by 1 base, and 7 bases separated the two germline ends. This CDR3 comprises 14 residues. Written as DNA, the CDR3 is TGTGCCAGCAGTTTCATGGGAACTAATGAAAAACTGTTTTTT. Its protein product is CASSFMGTNEKLFF.

The chain joins TRBV18 to TRBJ2-1; 7 bases align to TRBD1. In germline, CDR1 is KGHSH, CDR2 LQKENI. This CDR3 contains 15 residues. The V gene end was trimmed by 4 bases and the J gene end by 1 base; junction bases not matched to a gene: 4. This CDR3 is CASSRDRTSYNEQFF. The DNA of the CDR3 is TGTGCCAGCTCACGGGACAGAACATCCTACAATGAGCAGTTCTTC.

The CDR3 here is CASSPGPQSYSYNEQFF. Here the CDR3 DNA reads TGTGCCAGCAGCCCGGGACCGCAGAGCTACTCCTACAATGAGCAGTTCTTC. The V gene is TRBV5-4, the J gene TRBJ2-1, with D tentatively TRBD1 or TRBD2 (5 bases each). This CDR3 contains 17 residues. Germline-derived CDR1 and CDR2 are SGHNT and YYREEE (reference sequence). Trimming took 4 bases from V and 0 from J, leaving 17 bases between them.

The CDR3, as DNA: TGCGCCAGCAGTGATCGGCAGGGGAGGCAGAGCTCCTACAATGAGCAGTTCTTC. Its translation: CASSDRQGRQSSYNEQFF. The V and J genes are TRBV10-2 and TRBJ2-1; the D gene could be TRBD1 or TRBD2 (6 bases each). V lost 3 bases, J lost 0 bases, and 18 bases lay in between. The CDR3 is 18 residues long. The germline V gene encodes CDR1 WSHSY and CDR2 SAAADI.

V and J are TRBV7-9 and TRBJ2-6; possibly TRBD1 for D (6 bases). Germline-derived CDR1 and CDR2 are SEHNR and FQNEAQ (reference sequence). This CDR3 region has 19 residues. V dropped 5 bases and J dropped 0 bases, with 20 bases sitting between them. CDR3 protein: CASSAPPGQLSSGANVLTF. CDR3 coding DNA: TGTGCCAGCAGCGCACCCCCGGGACAACTGAGCTCTGGGGCCAACGTCCTGACTTTC. Variable domain in full (rest from reference TRBV7-9 and TRBJ2-6): DTGVSQNPRHKITKRGQNVTFRCDPISEHNRLYWYRQTLGQGPEFLTYFQNEAQLEKSRLLSDRFSAERPKGSFSTLEIQRTEQGDSAMYLCASSAPPGQLSSGANVLTFGAGSRLTVL.

CDR3 protein: CASSRLGESTNEKLFF. CDR3 DNA sequence: TGTGCCAGCAGCCGCCTCGGAGAGTCGACTAATGAAAAACTGTTTTTT. This chain links TRBV13 with TRBJ1-4, with D hard to call. The CDR3 sequence is 16 residues long. The germline gives CDR1 PRHDT, CDR2 FYEKMQ (reference sequence). Between the trimmed V and J ends, which lost 5 bases and 2 bases, there was a span of 15 bases.